This T cell receptor beta chain is from a study of pediatric ulcerative colitis. Points from the study as a whole: Ulcerative colitis patients shared more blood-rectal clones than controls. Acute severe colitis showed lower rectal diversity from clonal expansions. Some T cells in rectal biopsies may come from blood, especially with overt colitis.

Note on this clone: Antigen unknown.

The rectum was sampled with one to two pinch biopsies at colonoscopy. The V end lost 3 bases, the J end lost 1 base, and 12 bases lay between the germline ends. The CDR3 extends over 15 amino acids. The germline gives CDR1 SGHNT, CDR2 YYREEE (reference sequence). Profiled with immunoSEQ multiplex PCR; TCRdb holds only in-frame clones, not every one. The data contain roughly 16,000 clones, about three quarters of them singletons. The sample consisted of gut tissue. The chain joins TRBV5-4 to TRBJ2-3; the D gene is possibly TRBD1 (5 bases). The origin of this receptor is a girl between 5 and 17 years old with moderate ulcerative colitis. The CDR3 coding sequence is TGTGCCAGCAGCTCGCACGGACACGGCACAGATACGCAGTATTTT. Protein sequence: CASSSHGHGTDTQYF. Combining the CDR3 with reference TRBV5-4 and TRBJ2-3 gives the whole variable domain ETGVTQSPTHLIKTRGQQVTLRCSSQSGHNTVSWYQQALGQGPQFIFQYYREEENGRGNFPPRFSGLQFPNYSSELNVNALELDDSALYLCASSSHGHGTDTQYFGPGTRLTVL.